One sample yielded the 30 T cell receptor beta chains listed below, sequenced in a study of blood T cells in healthy people across ages. The use of a sample-barcoded 5' primer and a J-beta primer mix characterized a second PCR of about 7 to 12 cycles. TCRdb re-called the 5' RACE reads with MiXCR, one entry per CDR3 protein. The table lists around 940,000 distinct CDR3 sequences, just over 50% of them singletons. The sequencing input was blood. The receptors come from a woman in her fifties or sixties in good health.

This clonotype was counted between two and nine times. The CDR3 reads CASSQVSGGSSSPLHF. Here the CDR3 DNA reads TGCGCCAGCAGCCAAGTCTCTGGGGGATCTAGTTCACCCCTCCACTTT. The rearrangement joins TRBV4-3 to TRBJ1-6; TRBD1 might be the D (5 bases). This CDR3 region has 16 residues. Looked up from germline, CDR1 is LGHNA and CDR2 is YSLEER. Trimming cost V 1 base and J 9 bases, with 16 bases left between them.

The genes are TRBV7-6 and TRBJ1-5; D not resolved. CDR3 length: 16 amino acids. The V gene's germline CDR1 is SGHVS and CDR2 FNYEAQ. The germline V and J ends were trimmed by 1 base and 5 bases, with 15 bases remaining between them. The CDR3 sequence is CASSLGPSGIYQPQHF. The CDR3 coding sequence is TGTGCCAGCAGCTTAGGGCCGAGTGGGATCTATCAGCCCCAGCATTTT.

This clonotype was picked up a small number of times. J is TRBJ2-1 and V is TRBV7-2, with D possibly TRBD1 on 6 matching bases. The V and J ends lost 1 base and 6 bases respectively, with 10 bases between them. The CDR3 length is 14 residues. Germline lookup yields CDR1 SGHTA and CDR2 FQGNSA. CDR3 in amino acids: CASSLVLGANEQFF. The DNA of the CDR3 is TGTGCCAGCAGCTTAGTTTTGGGGGCCAATGAGCAGTTCTTC.

This clonotype occurred a few times. The chain joins TRBV6-2 or TRBV6-3 to TRBJ2-5; D not resolved. Germline CDR1 is MNHEY and CDR2 is SVGEGT. This CDR3 has 13 residues. V lost 8 bases to trimming and J lost 5 bases, with 15 bases between them. CDR3 residues: CASGEAWGETQYF. CDR3 sequence (DNA): TGTGCCAGCGGCGAGGCGTGGGGTGAGACCCAGTACTTC.

V and J are TRBV12-3 or TRBV12-4 and TRBJ2-2, with 9 nucleotides matching TRBD1. Unmatched junction bases numbered 9, after V lost 6 bases and J lost 4 bases. The CDR3 is made up of 16 amino acids. In DNA, the CDR3 is TGTGCCAGCAGCCCACCCGGACAGGGGCCCACCGGGGAGCTGTTTTTT. It specifies CASSPPGQGPTGELFF.

The gene calls are TRBV12-3 or TRBV12-4 and TRBJ2-1, with 9 bases that match TRBD1. The CDR3 sequence is 15 residues long. The V segment lost 8 bases and the J segment 7 bases; nucleotides outside the gene matches: 12. The CDR3 protein is CASGPRDRAWNEQFF. CDR3 nucleotides: TGTGCCAGCGGCCCCCGGGACAGGGCCTGGAATGAGCAGTTCTTC.

V is TRBV20-1 and J is TRBJ2-4; 11 bases map to TRBD2. The germline CDR1 and CDR2 sequences are DFQATT and SNEGSKA (reference sequence). With V trimmed by 3 bases and J by 2 bases, 6 bases remained unmatched. This CDR3 region has 16 residues. CDR3 bases: TGCAGTGCTAGCCATAGCGGGAGGGCCTCCAAAAACATTCAGTACTTC. This codes for CSASHSGRASKNIQYF.

The rearrangement uses TRBV12-3 or TRBV12-4 and TRBJ2-4; 7 nucleotides line up with TRBD2. With V trimmed by 1 base and J by 13 bases, 13 bases remained unmatched. The CDR3 contains 15 residues. The CDR3 is CASSLGLAVPVEQYF. Here the CDR3 DNA reads TGTGCCAGCAGTTTAGGTCTAGCGGTACCCGTGGAGCAGTACTTC.

The chain joins TRBV7-2 to TRBJ2-3; TRBD2 matches at 7 bases. After removal of 1 base from V and 2 bases from J, the junction contained 6 bases not matched to a gene. Germline lookup yields CDR1 SGHTA and CDR2 FQGNSA. The CDR3 consists of 16 residues. The CDR3 region is CASSLVAAGPTDTQYF. CDR3 DNA sequence: TGTGCCAGCAGCTTAGTCGCAGCGGGACCCACAGATACGCAGTATTTT. The variable domain in full, with the rest retrieved from reference TRBV7-2 and TRBJ2-3, is GAGVSQSPSNKVTEKGKDVELRCDPISGHTALYWYRQSLGQGLEFLIYFQGNSAPDKSGLPSDRFSAERTGGSVSTLTIQRTQQEDSAVYLCASSLVAAGPTDTQYFGPGTRLTVL.

The J gene is TRBJ2-5, the V gene TRBV6-6; no definite D call. TRBJ2-7 explains the end of the DNA better; the J call may be wrong. Germline values: CDR1 MNHNY, CDR2 SVGAGI (reference sequence). CDR3 length: 15 amino acids. For the CDR3, the DNA is TGTGCCAGCAGTTACGGGCAGGCGGTGAGATACGAGCAGTACTTC. Translated, it gives CASSYGQAVRYEQYF.

The CDR3 sequence is CASSLHRYEQYF. CDR3 DNA: TGTGCCAGCAGCTTACATCGTTACGAGCAGTACTTC. The rearrangement joins TRBV13 to TRBJ2-7; D not resolved. Trimming shortened V by 2 bases and J by 4 bases, and 6 bases separated the two germline ends. The CDR3 is 12 amino acids. Germline V lookup: CDR1 PRHDT, CDR2 FYEKMQ (reference sequence).

In DNA form, the CDR3 reads TGCGCCAGCAGCCAAATAGGACTCCCATTGAAGGTAGGACCCCAGCATTTT. It codes for CASSQIGLPLKVGPQHF. The V call is TRBV4-1, the J call TRBJ1-5; D gene ambiguous. The V gene lost 2 bases and the J gene lost 10 bases, with 24 bases spanning the gap. Per germline, CDR1 MGHRA and CDR2 YSYEKL. This CDR3 is 17 amino acids long.

This chain joins TRBV7-2 and TRBJ2-3; no reliable D call. Germline V gives CDR1 SGHTA, CDR2 FQGNSA. Trimming took 6 bases from V and 8 from J, leaving 15 bases between them. This CDR3 has 13 residues. The chain's CDR3 is CASSLSGEGTQYF. CDR3 in DNA: TGTGCCAGCAGTCTTTCTGGGGAAGGTACGCAGTATTTT.

The CDR3 DNA reads as TGCAGTGCTAGAGATTGGACTAGCGGGATAGGCAATGAGCAGTTCTTC. Protein product: CSARDWTSGIGNEQFF. This chain uses TRBV20-1 with TRBJ2-1, with TRBD2 matching 12 bases. The CDR3 runs 16 residues. After removal of 0 bases from V and 6 bases from J, the junction contained 6 bases not matched to a gene. Per germline, CDR1 DFQATT and CDR2 SNEGSKA (reference sequence).

Details on this clonotype: At one of its ends the junction is not consistent with the germline gene, which may arise from a read error. V is TRBV4-1 and J is TRBJ1-4, with no clear D. There are 12 residues in the CDR3. Germline CDR1 is MGHRA and CDR2 is YSYEKL. The CDR3 sequence is CASSQVREKLFF. In nucleotides, the CDR3 is TGTGCCAGCAGCCAGGTCAGGGAAAAACTGTTTTTT.

This chain uses TRBV29-1 with TRBJ2-2; 14 nucleotides line up with TRBD2. The J segment lost 1 base and the V segment lost 4 bases, leaving 2 bases of the junction unmatched. Per germline, CDR1 SQVTM and CDR2 ANQGSEA. This CDR3 is 16 amino acids long. CDR3 in amino acids: CSVGLAGGLNTGELFF. CDR3 nucleotides: TGCAGCGTTGGACTAGCGGGAGGGCTGAACACCGGGGAGCTGTTTTTT.

This clonotype showed up just a few times. The chain recombines TRBV29-1 with TRBJ1-2; 8 bases fit TRBD1. CDR1 SQVTM and CDR2 ANQGSEA come from the germline V gene. This CDR3 comprises 13 residues. Losses at the gene ends were 6 bases for V and 7 bases for J; bases not matched to a gene: 10. This CDR3 reads CSVPDRASGGYTF. CDR3 DNA sequence: TGCAGCGTCCCGGACAGGGCTTCGGGTGGCTACACCTTC.

The table lists this clonotype with a few counts. The rearrangement joins TRBV4-1 to TRBJ2-1; no clear D gene. V was trimmed by 1 base and J by 10 bases, leaving 11 bases between them. The CDR3 runs to 13 residues. Germline lookup yields CDR1 MGHRA and CDR2 YSYEKL. For the CDR3, the DNA is TGCGCCAGCAGCCAAGTAAGATTCAGGGAGCAGTTCTTC. It yields the protein CASSQVRFREQFF.

This clonotype was found once. The rearrangement uses TRBV7-2 and TRBJ2-7, with TRBD2 identical over 7 bases. CDR1 and CDR2 (germline): SGHTA, FQGNSA. The CDR3 contains 16 residues. The ends lost 1 base at V and 7 bases at J; junction bases unmatched: 13. In nucleotides, the CDR3 is TGTGCCAGCAGCTTAGGTCCTAGCGGTCCCTACAATGAGCAGTACTTC. Encoded protein: CASSLGPSGPYNEQYF.

The sample holds many counts of this clonotype. Here the CDR3 reads CASSQYMTGLAGYEQYF. The CDR3 DNA is TGCGCCAGCAGCCAGTACATGACCGGACTAGCGGGCTACGAGCAGTACTTC. The chain links TRBV4-1 to TRBJ2-7; TRBD2 agrees at 11 bases. Germline V gene data show CDR1 as MGHRA and CDR2 as YSYEKL. The trim removed 3 bases at V and 3 bases at J, leaving 10 bases unmatched. The CDR3 contains 17 residues.

The rearrangement joins TRBV10-3 to TRBJ2-3; 12 nucleotides line up with TRBD2. Germline V gene data show CDR1 as ENHRY and CDR2 as SYGVKD. The CDR3 spans 17 residues. Trimming removed 3 bases from V and 4 bases from J; junction bases left unmatched: 8. CDR3 residues: CAISESTLAGGSDTQYF. CDR3 sequence (DNA): TGTGCCATCAGTGAATCGACCCTAGCGGGAGGGTCAGATACGCAGTATTTT.

V and J are TRBV27 and TRBJ2-2; 8 bases line up with TRBD2. There are 13 residues in the CDR3. The junction had 4 bases not matched to a gene; V was cut back by 5 bases and J by 8 bases. CDR1 is MNHEY, CDR2 SMNVEV, per germline (reference sequence). Here the CDR3 reads CASSVGGRGELFF. As DNA, the CDR3 is TGTGCCAGCAGTGTCGGCGGGAGGGGGGAGCTGTTTTTT.

The rearrangement joins TRBV3-1 to TRBJ2-7; 12 positions agree with TRBD2. From germline, CDR1 is LGHDT and CDR2 YNNKEL (reference sequence). Trimming cost V 4 bases and J 3 bases; bases outside gene matches: 7. The CDR3 spans 16 residues. Written as DNA, the CDR3 is TGTGCCAGCAGCCCTTTTCTAGCGGGAGGGATCTACGAGCAGTACTTC. The encoded protein is CASSPFLAGGIYEQYF.

The chain links TRBV6-7 to TRBJ1-3; D unresolved. TRBV6-7 is an open reading frame, and its role is uncertain. The CDR3 has 15 residues. The V and J ends lost 2 bases and 0 bases respectively, with 8 bases between them. CDR3 DNA: TGTGCCAGCAGTTACAAAGAGCCCTCTGGAAACACCATATATTTT. It codes for CASSYKEPSGNTIYF.

This clonotype was detected only a few times. This chain joins TRBV12-3 or TRBV12-4 and TRBJ2-1, with 10 bases matching TRBD2. The V and J ends lost 3 bases and 5 bases, in that order; junction bases with no gene match: 7. The CDR3 sequence is 16 residues long. The DNA for the CDR3 is TGTGCCAGCAGTTTGGCTAGCGGGAGTTCCAACAATGAGCAGTTCTTC. The encoded protein is CASSLASGSSNNEQFF.

V and J are TRBV4-2 and TRBJ1-6; D may be TRBD1 (5 bases). Germline CDR1 and CDR2: LGHNA and YNFKEQ. CDR3 length: 16 residues. Trimming shortened V by 1 base and J by 8 bases, and 15 bases separated the two germline ends. The DNA for the CDR3 is TGTGCCAGCAGCCAAGGTCGGGCAGGGTGGCATTCACCCCTCCACTTT. Its translation is CASSQGRAGWHSPLHF.

The chain carries TRBV27 and TRBJ2-5; D may be TRBD1 (5 bases). The CDR3 extends over 16 amino acids. The germline V gene encodes CDR1 MNHEY and CDR2 SMNVEV (reference sequence). V was clipped by 2 bases and J by 6 bases, with 19 bases between them. CDR3 DNA sequence: TGTGCCAGCAGTTTAAGGGCAGGGATCGCCTCCCAGACCCAGTACTTC. It translates to CASSLRAGIASQTQYF.

This clonotype was counted between two and nine times. V and J are TRBV20-1 and TRBJ2-7; 15 positions match TRBD2. Per germline, CDR1 DFQATT and CDR2 SNEGSKA (reference sequence). With 2 bases clipped from V and 4 bases from J, the junction kept 12 bases outside the gene matches. The CDR3 has 18 amino acids. In DNA form, the CDR3 reads TGCAGTGCTAGACCCCCGGGACTAGCGGGAGGTTCAGGATACGAGCAGTACTTC. Translating it yields CSARPPGLAGGSGYEQYF.

In this sample, this clonotype turned up a few times. CDR3 sequence reads: CAISDFPNTEAFF. The CDR3 nucleotides read TGTGCCATCAGTGATTTTCCGAACACTGAAGCTTTCTTT. V is TRBV10-3 and J is TRBJ1-1, with D unresolved. Trimming took 3 bases from V and 1 from J, leaving 6 bases between them. Germline lookup yields CDR1 ENHRY and CDR2 SYGVKD. The CDR3 is made up of 13 amino acids.

CDR3 DNA sequence: TGCAGTGCTAGGCTAGGAGGAGGTCCCTACGAGCAGTACTTC. It yields the protein CSARLGGGPYEQYF. The rearrangement joins TRBV20-1 to TRBJ2-7; weak D call: TRBD2 (5 bases). Per the germline V gene, CDR1 is DFQATT and CDR2 is SNEGSKA (reference sequence). With 3 bases removed from V and 2 bases from J, the gap between germline ends came to 14 bases. The CDR3 consists of 14 residues.